The 5 T cell receptor beta chains in this list originate from one sample, sequenced in a study of response to subunit inactivated influenza vaccine. TCRdb processed the RT-PCR reads anew with MiXCR; each CDR3 protein has one entry. The repertoire holds about 520,000 distinct CDR3 sequences, with 25% as singletons. Material: CD4+ T cells sorted from PBMCs, obtained less than 6 days after vaccination. The receptors were gathered from a man over 45 who received an inactivated influenza vaccine.

This clonotype was counted between two and nine times. V usage is TRBV18 and J usage is TRBJ1-1, with 7 bases that match TRBD1. This CDR3 is built from 19 residues. Germline values: CDR1 KGHSH, CDR2 LQKENI. With V trimmed by 4 bases and J by 0 bases, 17 bases remained unmatched. Here the CDR3 DNA reads TGTGCCAGCTCACTGAGCCTTCTGAAGGGGGCCTCTATGAACACTGAAGCTTTCTTT. Encoded protein: CASSLSLLKGASMNTEAFF.

The table lists this clonotype with a few counts. The rearrangement joins TRBV28 to TRBJ2-7; perhaps TRBD1 as D (6 bases). This CDR3 region has 14 residues. CDR1 and CDR2 from the germline V gene are MDHEN and SYDVKM. Trimming removed 8 bases at V and 3 bases at J, with 17 bases between. The CDR3 is CASGLSGGNYEQYF. For the CDR3, the DNA is TGTGCCAGCGGACTTAGTGGGGGCAACTACGAGCAGTACTTC. Supplemented by reference TRBV28 and TRBJ2-7, the full variable domain reads DVKVTQSSRYLVKRTGEKVFLECVQDMDHENMFWYRQDPGLGLRLIYFSYDVKMKEKGDIPEGYSVSREKKERFSLILESASTNQTSMYLCASGLSGGNYEQYFGPGTRLTVT.

V usage is TRBV7-8 and J usage is TRBJ2-5, with D unclear. V gave up 4 bases and J gave up 3 bases, with 15 bases separating them. The CDR3 spans 15 residues. Germline lookup yields CDR1 SGHVS and CDR2 FQNEAQ. CDR3 sequence: CASSSIRVFEETQYF. The CDR3, as DNA: TGTGCCAGCAGCTCGATCCGGGTTTTTGAAGAGACCCAGTACTTC. The whole variable domain, filled in from reference TRBV7-8 and TRBJ2-5, reads GAGVSQSPRYKVAKRGQDVALRCDPISGHVSLFWYQQALGQGPEFLTYFQNEAQLDKSGLPSDRFFAERPEGSVSTLKIQRTQQEDSAVYLCASSSIRVFEETQYFGPGTRLLVL.

This clonotype was detected only a few times. V usage is TRBV30 and J usage is TRBJ1-1, with D uncertain. V was cut by 0 bases and J by 0 bases, with 11 bases left in between. Germline assignment: CDR1 GTSNPN and CDR2 SVGIG (reference sequence). The CDR3 runs 15 residues. The CDR3 protein is CAWSVRGPLNTEAFF. The CDR3 DNA reads TGTGCCTGGAGTGTTCGAGGGCCCTTGAACACTGAAGCTTTCTTT.

The V call is TRBV4-3, the J call TRBJ2-7, with a tentative D call TRBD1 (6 bases). CDR1 and CDR2 (germline): LGHNA, YSLEER. The CDR3 runs 17 residues. V lost 1 base, J lost 2 bases, and 18 bases lay in between. CDR3 sequence reads: CASSQAPSTGYAYEQYF. DNA for the CDR3: TGCGCCAGCAGCCAAGCCCCAAGTACAGGGTACGCCTACGAGCAGTACTTC.